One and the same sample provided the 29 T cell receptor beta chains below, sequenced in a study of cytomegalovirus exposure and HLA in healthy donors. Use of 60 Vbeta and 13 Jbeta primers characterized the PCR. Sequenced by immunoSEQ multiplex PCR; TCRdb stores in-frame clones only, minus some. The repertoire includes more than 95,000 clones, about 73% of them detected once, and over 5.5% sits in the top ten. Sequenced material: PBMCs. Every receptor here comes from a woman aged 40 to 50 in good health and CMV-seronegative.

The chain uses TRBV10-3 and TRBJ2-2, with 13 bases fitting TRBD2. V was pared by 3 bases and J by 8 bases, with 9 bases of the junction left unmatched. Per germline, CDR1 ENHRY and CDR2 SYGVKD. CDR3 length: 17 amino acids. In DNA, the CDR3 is TGTGCCATCAGTGATGGAACTAGCGGGAGGGCTGGAGGGGAGCTGTTTTTT. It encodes CAISDGTSGRAGGELFF.

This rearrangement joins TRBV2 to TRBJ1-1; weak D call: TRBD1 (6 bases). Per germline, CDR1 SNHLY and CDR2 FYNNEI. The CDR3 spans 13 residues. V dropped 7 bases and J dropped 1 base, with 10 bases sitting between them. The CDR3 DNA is TGTGCCAGCACGGGACATCCGAACACTGAAGCTTTCTTT. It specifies CASTGHPNTEAFF.

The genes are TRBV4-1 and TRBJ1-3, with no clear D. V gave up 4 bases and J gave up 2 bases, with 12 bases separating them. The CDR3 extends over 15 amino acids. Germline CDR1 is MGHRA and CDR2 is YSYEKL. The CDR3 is CASSLLQAPGNTIYF. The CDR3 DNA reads TGCGCCAGCAGCCTCCTCCAGGCTCCTGGAAACACCATATATTTT.

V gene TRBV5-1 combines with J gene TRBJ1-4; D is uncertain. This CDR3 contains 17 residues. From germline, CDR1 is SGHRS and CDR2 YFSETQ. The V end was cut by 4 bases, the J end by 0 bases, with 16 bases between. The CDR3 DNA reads TGCGCCAGCAGCATGCCTTACGGGGAGGCAACTAATGAAAAACTGTTTTTT. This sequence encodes CASSMPYGEATNEKLFF. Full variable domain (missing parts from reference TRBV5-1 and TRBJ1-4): KAGVTQTPRYLIKTRGQQVTLSCSPISGHRSVSWYQQTPGQGLQFLFEYFSETQRNKGNFPGRFSGRQFSNSRSEMNVSTLELGDSALYLCASSMPYGEATNEKLFFGSGTQLSVL.

CDR3: CSVGAPGGDEQYF. Here the CDR3 DNA reads TGCAGCGTTGGGGCGCCCGGAGGGGACGAGCAGTACTTC. The chain has TRBV29-1 and TRBJ2-7; tentative D call: TRBD2 (6 bases). Trimming took 4 bases from V and 5 from J, leaving 15 bases between them. Germline V gene sequence: CDR1 SQVTM, CDR2 ANQGSEA. This CDR3 is built from 13 residues.

The CDR3 loop reads CASSLGGTSLSYEQYF. DNA of the CDR3: TGTGCCAGCAGCTTAGGAGGTACCTCGTTGTCCTACGAGCAGTACTTC. The gene calls are TRBV5-4 and TRBJ2-7; weak D call: TRBD2 (5 bases). V was trimmed by 2 bases and J by 1 base, leaving 16 bases between them. Germline CDR1 and CDR2: SGHNT and YYREEE (reference sequence). The CDR3 loop spans 16 amino acids.

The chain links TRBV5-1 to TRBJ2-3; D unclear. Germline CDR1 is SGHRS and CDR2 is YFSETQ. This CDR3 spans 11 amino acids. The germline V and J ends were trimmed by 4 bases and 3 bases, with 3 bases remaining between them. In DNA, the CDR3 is TGCGCCAGCAGCCGTACAGATACGCAGTATTTT. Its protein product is CASSRTDTQYF.

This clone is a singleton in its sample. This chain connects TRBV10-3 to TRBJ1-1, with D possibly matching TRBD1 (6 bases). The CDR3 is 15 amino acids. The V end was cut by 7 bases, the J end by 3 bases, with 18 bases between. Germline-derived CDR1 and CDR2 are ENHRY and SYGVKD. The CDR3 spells CAITARGAFDTEAFF. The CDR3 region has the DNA TGTGCCATCACCGCTCGGGGGGCCTTTGACACTGAAGCTTTCTTT.

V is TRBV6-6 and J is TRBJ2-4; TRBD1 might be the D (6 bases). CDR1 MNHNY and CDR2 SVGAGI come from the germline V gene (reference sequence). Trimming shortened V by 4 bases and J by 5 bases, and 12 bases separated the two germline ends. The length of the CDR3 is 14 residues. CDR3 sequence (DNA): TGTGCCAGCAGTTCAGGGGTCTTTGAAAACATTCAGTACTTC. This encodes CASSSGVFENIQYF.

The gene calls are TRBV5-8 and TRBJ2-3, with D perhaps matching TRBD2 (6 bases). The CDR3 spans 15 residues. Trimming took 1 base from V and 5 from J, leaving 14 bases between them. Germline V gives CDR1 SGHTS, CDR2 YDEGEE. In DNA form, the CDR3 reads TGTGCCAGCAGCTTGTTCACTAGGGGAGGAGATACGCAGTATTTT. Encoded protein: CASSLFTRGGDTQYF.

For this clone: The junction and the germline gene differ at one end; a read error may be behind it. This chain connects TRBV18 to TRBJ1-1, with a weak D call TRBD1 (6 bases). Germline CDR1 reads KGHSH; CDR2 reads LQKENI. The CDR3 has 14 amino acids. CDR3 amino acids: CASSRQGSNTVAFF. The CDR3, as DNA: TGTGCCAGCTCACGGCAGGGGTCGAACACTGTAGCTTTCTTT.

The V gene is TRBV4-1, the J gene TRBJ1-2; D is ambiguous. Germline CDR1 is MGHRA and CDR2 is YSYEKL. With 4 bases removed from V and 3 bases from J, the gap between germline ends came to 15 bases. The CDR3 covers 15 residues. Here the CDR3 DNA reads TGCGCCAGCAGCCGGGAGGCCCGATCTGACTATGGCTACACCTTC. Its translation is CASSREARSDYGYTF.

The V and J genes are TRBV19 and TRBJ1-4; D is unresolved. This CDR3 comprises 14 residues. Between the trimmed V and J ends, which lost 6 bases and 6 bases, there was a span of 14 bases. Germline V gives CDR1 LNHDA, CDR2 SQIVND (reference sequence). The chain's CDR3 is CASRRGPRDEKLFF. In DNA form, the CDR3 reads TGTGCCAGTAGAAGAGGGCCAAGGGATGAAAAACTGTTTTTT.

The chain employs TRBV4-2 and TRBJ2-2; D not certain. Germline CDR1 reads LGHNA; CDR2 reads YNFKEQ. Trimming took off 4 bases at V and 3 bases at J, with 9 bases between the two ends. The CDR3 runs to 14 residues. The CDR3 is CASSPIAHTGELFF. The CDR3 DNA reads TGTGCCAGCAGCCCTATCGCGCACACCGGGGAGCTGTTTTTT.

CDR3 protein: CASSVEAVRNQPQHF. The CDR3 bases are TGTGCCAGCAGTGTAGAGGCGGTTCGCAATCAGCCCCAGCATTTT. The V call is TRBV2, the J call TRBJ1-5; no firm D call. Germline V gene lookup returns CDR1 SNHLY and CDR2 FYNNEI. The CDR3 totals 15 residues. Trimming left V 4 bases short and J 2 bases short, with 12 bases between.

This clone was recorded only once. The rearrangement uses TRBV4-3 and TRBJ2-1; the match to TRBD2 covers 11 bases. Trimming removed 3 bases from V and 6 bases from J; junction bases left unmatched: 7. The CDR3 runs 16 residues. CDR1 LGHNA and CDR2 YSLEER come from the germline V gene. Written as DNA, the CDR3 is TGCGCCAGCAGCCACTTAGCGGGAGGGCCCGGCAATGAGCAGTTCTTC. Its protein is CASSHLAGGPGNEQFF.

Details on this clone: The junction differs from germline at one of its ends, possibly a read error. The CDR3 DNA is TGTGCCAGCAGTGACCAGCAAGAGCCGGGGGTCTTC. Amino acid sequence: CASSDQQEPGVF. V gene TRBV6-1 combines with J gene TRBJ2-7, with D possibly TRBD2 on 6 matching bases. CDR1 and CDR2 from the germline V gene are MNHNS and SASEGT. The CDR3 runs 12 residues.

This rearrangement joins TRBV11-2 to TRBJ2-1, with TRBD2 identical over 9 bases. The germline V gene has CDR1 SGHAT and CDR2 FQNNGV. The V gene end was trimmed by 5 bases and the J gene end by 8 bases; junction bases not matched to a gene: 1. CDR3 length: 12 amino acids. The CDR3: CASSLAGYEQFF. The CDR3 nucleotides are TGTGCCAGCAGCCTAGCGGGGTATGAGCAGTTCTTC. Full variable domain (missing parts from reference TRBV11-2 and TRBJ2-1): EAGVAQSPRYKIIEKRQSVAFWCNPISGHATLYWYQQILGQGPKLLIQFQNNGVVDDSQLPKDRFSAERLKGVDSTLKIQPAKLEDSAVYLCASSLAGYEQFFGPGTRLTVL.

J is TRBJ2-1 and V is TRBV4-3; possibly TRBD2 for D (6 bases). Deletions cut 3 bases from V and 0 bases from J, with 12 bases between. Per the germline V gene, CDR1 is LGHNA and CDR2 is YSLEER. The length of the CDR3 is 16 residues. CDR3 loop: CASSHVAESSYNEQFF. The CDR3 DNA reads TGCGCCAGCAGCCATGTAGCGGAGAGCTCCTACAATGAGCAGTTCTTC.

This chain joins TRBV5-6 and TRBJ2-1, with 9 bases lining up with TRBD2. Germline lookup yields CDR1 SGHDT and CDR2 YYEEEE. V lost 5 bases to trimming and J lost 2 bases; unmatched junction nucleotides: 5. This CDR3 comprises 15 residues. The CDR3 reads CASRGSGSPYNEQFF. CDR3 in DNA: TGTGCCAGCAGGGGTAGCGGGAGTCCCTACAATGAGCAGTTCTTC.

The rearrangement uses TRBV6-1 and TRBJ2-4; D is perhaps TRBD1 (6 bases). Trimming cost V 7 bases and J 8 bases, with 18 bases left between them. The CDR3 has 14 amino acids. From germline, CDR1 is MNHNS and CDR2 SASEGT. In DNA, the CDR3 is TGTGCCAGCAAGAGTGGGGGCCGCCGGGACATTCAGTACTTC. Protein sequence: CASKSGGRRDIQYF.

The CDR3 DNA reads TGTGCCAGCAGTCAGACAGGGCTTCAGAGTTCACCCCTCCACTTT. Protein: CASSQTGLQSSPLHF. This chain joins TRBV6-5 and TRBJ1-6, with 7 bases matching TRBD1. With V trimmed by 5 bases and J by 9 bases, 10 bases remained unmatched. The CDR3 covers 15 residues. Per the germline V gene, CDR1 is MNHEY and CDR2 is SVGAGI.

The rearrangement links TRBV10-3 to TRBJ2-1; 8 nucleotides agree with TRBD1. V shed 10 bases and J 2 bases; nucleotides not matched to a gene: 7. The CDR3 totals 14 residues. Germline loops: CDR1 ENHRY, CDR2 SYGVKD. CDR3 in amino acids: CATKTGAPYNEQFF. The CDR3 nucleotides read TGTGCCACCAAGACAGGGGCCCCCTACAATGAGCAGTTCTTC.

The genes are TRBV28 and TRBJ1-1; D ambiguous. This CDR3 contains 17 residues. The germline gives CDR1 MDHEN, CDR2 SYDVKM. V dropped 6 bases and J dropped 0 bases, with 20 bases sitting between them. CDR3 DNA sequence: TGTGCCAGCAGCTCCAACAGTCCGCTACCCATGAACACTGAAGCTTTCTTT. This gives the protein CASSSNSPLPMNTEAFF.

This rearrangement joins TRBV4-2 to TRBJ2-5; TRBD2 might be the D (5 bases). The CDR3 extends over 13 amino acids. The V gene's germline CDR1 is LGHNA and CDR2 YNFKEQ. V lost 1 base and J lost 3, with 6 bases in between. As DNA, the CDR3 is TGTGCCAGCAGCCAAGTGGGAGAAGAGACCCAGTACTTC. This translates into CASSQVGEETQYF.

CDR3 in amino acids: CASSLDQRKNYGYTF. As DNA, the CDR3 is TGTGCCAGCAGCTTAGATCAGCGGAAGAACTATGGCTACACCTTC. The chain has TRBV11-3 and TRBJ1-2; no reliable D call. The germline V gene encodes CDR1 SGHNT and CDR2 YENEEA. Deletions cut 0 bases from V and 2 bases from J, with 10 bases between. This CDR3 has 15 amino acids.

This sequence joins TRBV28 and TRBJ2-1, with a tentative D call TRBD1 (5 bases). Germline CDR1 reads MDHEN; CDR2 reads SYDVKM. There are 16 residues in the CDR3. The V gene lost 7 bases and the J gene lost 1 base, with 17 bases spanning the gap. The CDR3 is CASTSSGRVSYNEQFF. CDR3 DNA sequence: TGTGCCAGCACCTCGTCGGGCAGGGTATCCTACAATGAGCAGTTCTTC.

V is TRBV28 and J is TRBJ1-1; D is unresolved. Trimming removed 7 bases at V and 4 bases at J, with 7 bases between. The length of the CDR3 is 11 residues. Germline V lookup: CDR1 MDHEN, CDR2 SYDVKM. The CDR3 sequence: CASNSPTEAFF. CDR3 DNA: TGTGCCAGCAACAGTCCCACTGAAGCTTTCTTT.

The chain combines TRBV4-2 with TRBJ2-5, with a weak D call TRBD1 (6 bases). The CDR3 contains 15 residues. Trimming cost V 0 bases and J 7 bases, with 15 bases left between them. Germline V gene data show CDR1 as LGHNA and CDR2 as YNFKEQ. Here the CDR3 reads CASSQEAGDLGTQYF. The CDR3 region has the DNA TGTGCCAGCAGCCAAGAAGCAGGGGATCTCGGGACCCAGTACTTC.